This record covers a single T cell receptor beta chain. TCRdb keeps only in-frame clones here, not all; method: immunoSEQ multiplex PCR. Of over 200,000 clones in the sample, 70% to 90% are singletons; the top ten hold approximately 3.3%. Germline CDR1 reads SGHNT; CDR2 reads YYREEE (reference sequence). V dropped 2 bases and J dropped 4; count of bases not matched to a gene: 3. This CDR3 has 14 residues. Donors were grouped by their self-reported clinical history. This record belongs to a study of blood T cell repertoires in COVID-19. Study-level information: Researchers got acute and convalescent COVID-19 samples from the United States, Italy and Spain. Nucleic acid was either cDNA or gDNA, and it came from T cells, B-cell-depleted T cells, or PBMCs.

The origin of this receptor is a woman in her forties or fifties in a cohort exposed to, infected with or recovered from COVID-19 (not recorded which). The rearrangement joins TRBV5-4 to TRBJ1-3; 7 nucleotides line up with TRBD1. Sequencing was performed on PBMCs or T cells enriched from blood (not recorded which). The CDR3 DNA is TGTGCCAGCAGCTTCGAACAGGGGGGAAACACCATATATTTT. Translation: CASSFEQGGNTIYF.